The rows below give T cell receptor beta chains drawn from one sample of a study of T cell responses to AZD1222 COVID-19 vaccine. Some clones are missing from TCRdb's copy, which holds only in-frame ones; the method was immunoSEQ multiplex PCR. The sample lists approximately 84,000 clones; around 90% were seen once. The sequencing here drew on peripheral blood, taken on day 0 of AZD1222 vaccination. These receptors were taken from an adult in good health. CDR3s include the opening cysteine and the closing phenylalanine or tryptophan. D genes are given only for firm matches. Size is stated for part of the rows, as once, few or many counts, or as a class when the clone is expanded.

clone_size d_call j_call v_call cdr3_aa cdr3_nt
once TRBD1 TRBJ1-5 TRBV27 CASSSSAGTGDNQPQHF TGTGCCAGCAGTTCCTCTGCCGGGACAGGTGACAATCAGCCCCAGCATTTT
once TRBD2 TRBJ2-1 TRBV9 CASSVVLAGGSQFF TGTGCCAGCAGCGTAGTACTAGCGGGGGGTTCACAGTTCTTC
NA NA TRBJ1-5 TRBV19 CASSTPSGSLSSNQPQHF TGTGCCAGTAGTACTCCCTCAGGGTCTCTTTCGTCCAATCAGCCCCAGCATTTT
once TRBD1 TRBJ2-7 TRBV14 CASSSWTGPPYEQYF TGTGCCAGCAGCTCGTGGACAGGGCCTCCCTACGAGCAGTACTTC
few TRBD1 TRBJ1-3 TRBV30 CAWSRGQAVTIYF TGTGCCTGGAGCCGCGGACAGGCTGTCACCATATATTTT
NA TRBD1 TRBJ2-2 TRBV24-1 CATRQGDTGELFF TGTGCCACCAGACAGGGGGACACCGGGGAGCTGTTTTTT
NA NA TRBJ2-3 TRBV6-5 CASSSHPSTDTQYF TGTGCCAGCAGCTCGCATCCTAGCACAGATACGCAGTATTTT
NA NA TRBJ2-7 TRBV5-6 CASSSSLSLTGDPYEQYF TGTGCCAGCAGCTCTTCCCTATCGCTGACAGGCGATCCCTACGAGCAGTACTTC
NA TRBD2 TRBJ2-2 TRBV7-7 CASSTTSGGGGELFF TGTGCTAGCAGCACTACTAGCGGCGGGGGCGGGGAGCTGTTTTTT
NA NA TRBJ1-2 TRBV5-1 CASSLGWPQYGYTF TGCGCCAGCAGCTTAGGGTGGCCGCAATATGGCTACACCTTC
NA TRBD1 TRBJ1-1 TRBV5-5 CASRQTGDTEAFF TGTGCCAGCAGACAAACAGGGGACACTGAAGCTTTCTTT
NA NA TRBJ1-4 TRBV27 CASSYMKLQGDTTNEKLFF TGTGCCAGCAGTTATATGAAACTTCAGGGAGATACGACTAATGAAAAACTGTTTTTT
NA NA TRBJ1-5 TRBV3-1/TRBV3-2 CASSPGGGYSNQPQHF TGTGCCAGCAGCCCGGGGGGGGGATATAGCAATCAGCCCCAGCATTTT
NA NA TRBJ2-5 TRBV14 CASSQGRGPGETQYF TGTGCCAGCAGCCAAGGGCGGGGACCAGGAGAGACCCAGTACTTC
NA NA TRBJ1-6 TRBV18 CASSPAGNSPLHF TGTGCCAGCTCACCCGCAGGGAATTCACCCCTCCACTTT
NA NA TRBJ1-1 TRBV7-8 CASSLTSGDSAEAFF TGTGCCAGCAGCTTGACCTCAGGGGATTCTGCTGAAGCTTTCTTT
NA TRBD1 TRBJ2-3 TRBV6-6 CASRPTGTGSPDTQYF TGTGCCAGCCGCCCGACGGGGACAGGGTCGCCAGATACGCAGTATTTT
once TRBD1 TRBJ1-2 TRBV11-2 CASSPLTGPYPYGYTF TGTGCCAGCAGCCCTTTGACAGGGCCTTATCCTTATGGCTACACCTTC
NA NA TRBJ1-1 TRBV6-5 CASSYSRQPNTEAFF TGTGCCAGCAGTTACTCGAGACAGCCAAACACTGAAGCTTTCTTT
NA NA TRBJ2-1 TRBV7-9 CASSLSFRGQQDDEQFF TGTGCCAGCAGCTTAAGCTTCAGGGGTCAACAGGACGATGAGCAGTTCTTC
NA NA TRBJ2-2 TRBV18 CASSPSLQTNTGELFF TGTGCCAGCTCACCTTCCCTACAGACTAACACCGGGGAGCTGTTTTTT
NA TRBD2 TRBJ2-1 TRBV3-1/TRBV3-2 CASSPAGGPFNEQFF TGTGCCAGCAGTCCGGCGGGGGGGCCGTTCAATGAGCAGTTCTTC
NA NA TRBJ1-6 TRBV4-2 CASSQGTAGPNSPLHF TGTGCCAGCAGCCAAGGGACAGCCGGTCCCAATTCACCCCTCCACTTT
NA NA TRBJ1-2 TRBV2 CASSTRQADGYTF TGTGCCAGCAGTACTCGACAGGCTGATGGCTACACCTTC
NA TRBD1 TRBJ2-2 TRBV5-1 CASSFGQAHTGELFF TGCGCCAGCAGCTTCGGACAGGCGCACACCGGGGAGCTGTTTTTT
NA NA TRBJ2-2 TRBV7-2 CASSLRGQIDTGELFF TGTGCCAGCAGCTTAAGAGGGCAGATAGACACCGGGGAGCTGTTTTTT
NA NA TRBJ2-3 TRBV3-1/TRBV3-2 CASSQDSSPRRDTQYF TGTGCCAGCAGCCAAGATTCCAGCCCAAGAAGGGATACGCAGTATTTT
NA NA TRBJ2-7 TRBV11-2 CASSLTNGGYEQYF TGTGCCAGCAGCTTAACTAACGGCGGCTACGAGCAGTACTTC
NA NA TRBJ2-3 TRBV7-9 CASSLEGSSRESETDTQYF TGTGCCAGCAGCTTAGAAGGTTCTAGCCGCGAATCCGAGACAGATACGCAGTATTTT
once NA TRBJ2-1 TRBV7-3 CASSLVPDSSVYNEQFF TGTGCCAGCAGCTTAGTCCCGGACAGTTCGGTCTACAATGAGCAGTTCTTC
NA NA TRBJ1-3 TRBV7-8 CASSLGWGNTIYF TGTGCCAGCAGCTTAGGATGGGGAAACACCATATATTTT
NA NA TRBJ2-1 TRBV18 CASSSGAARVEQFF TGTGCCAGCTCATCTGGGGCAGCGCGAGTTGAGCAGTTCTTC
NA NA TRBJ1-5 TRBV4-3 CASSQDRWGNQPQHF TGCGCCAGCAGCCAAGACAGGTGGGGCAATCAGCCCCAGCATTTT
NA TRBD2 TRBJ2-5 TRBV6-6 CASSLQREVWDQETQYF TGTGCCAGCAGTCTCCAGCGGGAGGTGTGGGACCAAGAGACCCAGTACTTC
NA NA TRBJ1-2 TRBV24-1 CATSDLQSLTLILVGYTF TGTGCCACCAGTGATTTGCAATCCCTTACTCTAATTTTGGTTGGCTACACCTTC
once NA TRBJ1-6 TRBV4-2 CASSQDWYRNNSPLHF TGTGCCAGCAGCCAAGATTGGTATAGGAATAATTCACCCCTCCACTTT
NA TRBD2 TRBJ2-1 TRBV9 CASSVETSGGSSYNEQFF TGTGCCAGCAGCGTAGAAACTAGCGGGGGGAGCTCCTACAATGAGCAGTTCTTC
NA NA TRBJ1-3 TRBV7-2 CASSRRQDSGNTIYF TGTGCCAGCAGCCGTAGACAGGACTCTGGAAACACCATATATTTT
NA NA TRBJ1-1 TRBV10-3 CAISESGEHTEAFF TGTGCCATCAGTGAGTCCGGGGAGCACACTGAAGCTTTCTTT
many TRBD1 TRBJ1-2 TRBV6-2/TRBV6-3 CASSYAGGSHGYTF TGTGCCAGCAGTTACGCAGGGGGCTCGCATGGCTACACCTTC
NA NA TRBJ2-1 TRBV15 CATSRDAPNNNEQFF TGTGCCACCAGCAGAGATGCCCCAAATAACAATGAGCAGTTCTTC
NA NA TRBJ2-1 TRBV30 CAWRGPGSAYEQFF TGTGCCTGGAGGGGGCCCGGTTCTGCGTATGAGCAGTTCTTC
once NA TRBJ1-4 TRBV7-9 CASSPNEKLFF TGTGCCAGCAGCCCTAATGAAAAACTGTTTTTT
NA NA TRBJ2-5 TRBV11-1 CASSFGSQETQYF TGTGCCAGCAGCTTCGGCAGCCAAGAGACCCAGTACTTC
once NA TRBJ1-1 TRBV27 CASSFSGGNTEAFF TGTGCCAGCAGTTTTTCGGGGGGCAACACTGAAGCTTTCTTT
once NA TRBJ1-3 TRBV5-1 CASSFDVGSRAGNTIYF TGCGCCAGCAGCTTCGATGTGGGGAGCCGAGCGGGAAACACCATATATTTT
NA NA TRBJ2-1 TRBV5-1 CASSLAQGGYNEQFF TGCGCCAGCAGCTTGGCCCAGGGGGGCTACAATGAGCAGTTCTTC
NA NA TRBJ1-1 TRBV21-1 CASSPWNTEAFF TGTGCCAGCAGCCCATGGAACACTGAAGCTTTCTTT